Presented here are 11 T cell receptor beta chains from one specimen sequenced in a study of beta chain features in type 1 diabetes listed by TCRdb under 2018. Library generation was performed with the immunoSEQ multiplex PCR assay. The High Capacity cDNA Reverse Transcription Kit was used to reverse transcribe all of the isolated RNA, meaning that expressed TCRB transcripts were what got sequenced. Sourced from immuneACCESS, this table was stored by TCRdb with only in-frame sequences that have V and J called. A share of the clones is absent; for the studies checked, an unresolved V gene accounts for under half, and the remainder has no known explanation. Present in this sample are almost 350,000 clones, 8% of which were seen just once. Together, the top ten hold 0.44% of the sample. The sequenced material came from central memory CD4+ T cells from blood. These receptors were taken from a young woman in good health.

This clone has only a few counts. Other nucleotide sequences in the sample specify the same CDR3. This chain joins TRBV7-2 and TRBJ2-1, with a possible D match to TRBD1 (5 bases). The CDR3 loop spans 14 amino acids. Trimming removed 5 bases from V and 0 bases from J, with 8 bases in between. The germline V gene has CDR1 SGHTA and CDR2 FQGNSA. CDR3 coding DNA: TGTGCCAGCAGCCCCCAGGGCTCCTACAATGAGCAGTTCTTC. It yields the protein CASSPQGSYNEQFF.

Only a few counts were recorded for this clone. The V gene is TRBV14, the J gene TRBJ2-1; D is unclear. Germline V lookup: CDR1 SGHDN, CDR2 FVKESK. The CDR3 length is 14 residues. Between the trimmed V and J ends, which lost 2 bases and 8 bases, there was a span of 13 bases. The CDR3 nucleotides are TGTGCCAGCAGCCAAAACTTCCCCCGGCATGAGCAGTTCTTC. This gives the protein CASSQNFPRHEQFF.

This clone was observed a few times. This chain joins TRBV5-1 and TRBJ2-5; 8 bases are a match to TRBD2. V dropped 2 bases and J dropped 1; count of bases not matched to a gene: 7. The germline gives CDR1 SGHRS, CDR2 YFSETQ. The CDR3 loop spans 16 amino acids. The CDR3 nucleotides read TGCGCCAGCAGCTTCCTAGCGGGCCTGACCCAAGAGACCCAGTACTTC. This sequence encodes CASSFLAGLTQETQYF.

The chain uses TRBV27 and TRBJ2-1; 9 positions agree with TRBD2. V trimming: 3 bases; J trimming: 7 bases; junction bases outside the gene matches: 7. There are 15 residues in the CDR3. Germline V lookup: CDR1 MNHEY, CDR2 SMNVEV (reference sequence). The DNA for the CDR3 is TGTGCCAGCAGTTTCGGTGGCGGGAGGGGTAATGAGCAGTTCTTC. The encoded protein is CASSFGGGRGNEQFF.

This clone came up many times. The V and J genes are TRBV18 and TRBJ2-7; D tentatively reads TRBD1 or TRBD2 (6 bases each). Trimming took 3 bases from V and 3 from J, leaving 12 bases between them. Germline lookup yields CDR1 KGHSH and CDR2 LQKENI. The CDR3 length is 14 residues. The CDR3 nucleotides are TGTGCCAGCTCACCTGGGGGGCCGAACTACGAGCAGTACTTC. It specifies CASSPGGPNYEQYF.

This clone was counted a few times. V gene TRBV5-6 combines with J gene TRBJ2-3; the D gene is possibly TRBD1 (6 bases). V was pared by 4 bases and J by 4 bases, with 16 bases between. The CDR3 covers 15 residues. Germline V gene sequence: CDR1 SGHDT, CDR2 YYEEEE. CDR3 loop: CASSPSSTGSDTQYF. Here the CDR3 DNA reads TGTGCCAGCAGCCCGTCAAGTACAGGGTCAGATACGCAGTATTTT.

This clone was counted a few times. V is TRBV7-9 and J is TRBJ2-3, with 8 nucleotides matching TRBD1. Germline values: CDR1 SEHNR, CDR2 FQNEAQ (reference sequence). Trimming cost V 5 bases and J 3 bases; bases outside gene matches: 7. There are 15 residues in the CDR3. As DNA, the CDR3 is TGTGCCAGCAGCCAGAGGACAGGGTCGACAGATACGCAGTATTTT. As protein: CASSQRTGSTDTQYF.

J is TRBJ2-5 and V is TRBV9, with a tentative D call TRBD2 (5 bases). Trimming stripped 0 bases from V and 5 bases from J, with 11 bases between. This CDR3 spans 14 amino acids. Germline-derived CDR1 and CDR2 are SGDLS and YYNGEE. The CDR3 DNA reads TGTGCCAGCAGCGTAGACCTAGCCCGGGAGACCCAGTACTTC. Translating gives CASSVDLARETQYF.

The table lists this clone with a few counts. The CDR3, as DNA: TGTGCCAGCAGCTTAGCGCTGGGACCCATTAATGAAAAACTGTTTTTT. It specifies CASSLALGPINEKLFF. V is TRBV7-9 and J is TRBJ1-4; a possible D gene is TRBD1 (5 bases). CDR3 length: 16 amino acids. Germline V lookup: CDR1 SEHNR, CDR2 FQNEAQ (reference sequence). V lost 0 bases and J lost 4, with 12 bases in between.

The chain joins TRBV29-1 to TRBJ2-1; 10 bases are shared with TRBD2. This CDR3 is 11 amino acids long. In germline, CDR1 is SQVTM, CDR2 ANQGSEA. The junction had 5 bases not matched to a gene; V was cut back by 5 bases and J by 13 bases. CDR3 sequence reads: CSVRLAGGQFF. Here the CDR3 DNA reads TGCAGCGTTAGATTAGCGGGAGGTCAGTTCTTC.

The chain carries TRBV5-1 and TRBJ2-5; no reliable D call. Germline V gene lookup returns CDR1 SGHRS and CDR2 YFSETQ. The V and J ends lost 1 base and 5 bases respectively, with 9 bases between them. The CDR3 contains 13 residues. CDR3 amino acids: CASSLYSEETQYF. DNA of the CDR3: TGCGCCAGCAGCTTGTACAGCGAGGAGACCCAGTACTTC.